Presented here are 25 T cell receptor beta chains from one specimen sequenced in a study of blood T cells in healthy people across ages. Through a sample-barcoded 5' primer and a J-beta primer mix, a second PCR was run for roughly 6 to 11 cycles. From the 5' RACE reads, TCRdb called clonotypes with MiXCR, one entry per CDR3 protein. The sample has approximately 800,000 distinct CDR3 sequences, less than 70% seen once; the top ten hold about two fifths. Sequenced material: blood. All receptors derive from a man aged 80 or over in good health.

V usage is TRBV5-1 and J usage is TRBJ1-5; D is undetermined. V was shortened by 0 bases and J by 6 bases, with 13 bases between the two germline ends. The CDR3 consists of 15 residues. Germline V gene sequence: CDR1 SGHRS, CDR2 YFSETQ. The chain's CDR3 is CASSLVGGVGQPQHF. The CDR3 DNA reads TGCGCCAGCAGCTTGGTTGGCGGGGTGGGTCAGCCCCAGCATTTT.

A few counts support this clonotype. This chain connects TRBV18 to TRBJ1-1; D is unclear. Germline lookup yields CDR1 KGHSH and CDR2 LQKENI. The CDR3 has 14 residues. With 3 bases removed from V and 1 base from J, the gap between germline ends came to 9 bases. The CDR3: CASSPLDRNTEAFF. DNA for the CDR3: TGTGCCAGCTCACCCCTCGACCGGAACACTGAAGCTTTCTTT.

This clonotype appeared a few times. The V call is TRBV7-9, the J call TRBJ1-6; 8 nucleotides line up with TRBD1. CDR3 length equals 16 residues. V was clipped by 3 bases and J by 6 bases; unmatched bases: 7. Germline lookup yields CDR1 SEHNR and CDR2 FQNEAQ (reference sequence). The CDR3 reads CASSLARQGINSPLHF. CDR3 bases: TGTGCCAGCAGCTTGGCCCGACAGGGGATTAATTCACCCCTCCACTTT.

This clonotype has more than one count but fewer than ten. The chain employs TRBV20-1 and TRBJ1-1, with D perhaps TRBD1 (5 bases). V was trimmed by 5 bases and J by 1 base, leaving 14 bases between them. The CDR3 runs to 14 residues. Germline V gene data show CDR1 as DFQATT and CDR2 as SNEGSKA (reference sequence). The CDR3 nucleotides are TGCAGTGCTTTAGAGGGGCCGGGGAACACTGAAGCTTTCTTT. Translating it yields CSALEGPGNTEAFF.

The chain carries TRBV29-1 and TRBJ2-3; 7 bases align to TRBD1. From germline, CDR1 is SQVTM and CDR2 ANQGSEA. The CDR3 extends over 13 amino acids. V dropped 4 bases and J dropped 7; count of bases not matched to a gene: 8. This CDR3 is CSVGGQSRNTQYF. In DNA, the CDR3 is TGCAGCGTTGGGGGACAGTCCAGAAATACGCAGTATTTT.

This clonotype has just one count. The CDR3 sequence is CASSPELAGYNEQFF. CDR3 in DNA: TGCGCCAGCAGCCCGGAACTAGCGGGCTACAATGAGCAGTTCTTC. V and J are TRBV5-1 and TRBJ2-1; 9 bases match TRBD2. CDR3 length: 15 amino acids. The germline gives CDR1 SGHRS, CDR2 YFSETQ. The V and J ends lost 4 bases and 3 bases, in that order; junction bases with no gene match: 5.

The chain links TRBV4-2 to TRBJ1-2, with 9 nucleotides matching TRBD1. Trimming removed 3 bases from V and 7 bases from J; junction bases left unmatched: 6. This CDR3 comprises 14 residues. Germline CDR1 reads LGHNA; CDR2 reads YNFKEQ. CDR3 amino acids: CASSQGQGESGYTF. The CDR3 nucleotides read TGTGCCAGCAGCCAGGGACAGGGAGAATCTGGCTACACCTTC.

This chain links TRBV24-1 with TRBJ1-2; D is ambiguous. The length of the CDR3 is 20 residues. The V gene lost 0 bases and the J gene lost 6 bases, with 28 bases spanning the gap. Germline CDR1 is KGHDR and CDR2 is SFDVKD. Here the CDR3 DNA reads TGTGCCACCAGTGATTTGAGGCAGAGGCACGGTCATCGAAGGCAGGATGGCTACACCTTC. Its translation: CATSDLRQRHGHRRQDGYTF.

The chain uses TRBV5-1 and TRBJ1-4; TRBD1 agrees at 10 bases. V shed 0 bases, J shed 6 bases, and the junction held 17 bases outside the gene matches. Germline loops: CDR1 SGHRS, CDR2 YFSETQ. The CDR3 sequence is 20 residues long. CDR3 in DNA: TGCGCCAGCAGCTTGGCCCCGGGACAGGGGTACGCGCGAAACGATGAAAAACTGTTTTTT. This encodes CASSLAPGQGYARNDEKLFF.

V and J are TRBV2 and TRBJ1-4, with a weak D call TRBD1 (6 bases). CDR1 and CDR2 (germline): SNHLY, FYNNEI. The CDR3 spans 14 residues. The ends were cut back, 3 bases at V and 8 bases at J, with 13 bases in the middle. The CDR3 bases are TGTGCCAGCAGTGAGGGCCTTGACAGGGAAAAACTGTTTTTT. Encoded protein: CASSEGLDREKLFF.

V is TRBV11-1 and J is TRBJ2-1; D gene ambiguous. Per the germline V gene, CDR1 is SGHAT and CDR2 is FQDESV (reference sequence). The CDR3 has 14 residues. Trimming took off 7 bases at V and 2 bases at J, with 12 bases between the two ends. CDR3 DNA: TGTGCCAGCACCGTATCGCCCCCCTACAATGAGCAGTTCTTC. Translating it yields CASTVSPPYNEQFF.

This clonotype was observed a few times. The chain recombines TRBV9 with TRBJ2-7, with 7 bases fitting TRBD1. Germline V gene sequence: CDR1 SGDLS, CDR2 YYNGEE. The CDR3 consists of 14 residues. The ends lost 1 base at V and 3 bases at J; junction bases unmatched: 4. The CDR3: CASSVRDSNYEQYF. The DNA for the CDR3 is TGTGCCAGCAGCGTAAGGGACAGTAACTACGAGCAGTACTTC.

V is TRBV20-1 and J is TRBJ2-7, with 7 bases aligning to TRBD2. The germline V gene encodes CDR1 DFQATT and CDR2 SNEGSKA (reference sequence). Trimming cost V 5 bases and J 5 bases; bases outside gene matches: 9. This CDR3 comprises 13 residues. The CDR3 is CSAGGTTPDEQYF. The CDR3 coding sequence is TGCAGTGCTGGAGGGACTACCCCTGACGAGCAGTACTTC.

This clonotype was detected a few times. The CDR3 DNA reads TGTGCCAGCAGTCCTCAATGGAGGGCTTCCTATAATTCACCCCTCCACTTT. It is translated as CASSPQWRASYNSPLHF. The V gene is TRBV6-6, the J gene TRBJ1-6; D uncertain. CDR1 and CDR2 from the germline V gene are MNHNY and SVGAGI (reference sequence). The CDR3 runs to 17 residues. Between the trimmed V and J ends, which lost 5 bases and 1 base, there was a span of 15 bases.

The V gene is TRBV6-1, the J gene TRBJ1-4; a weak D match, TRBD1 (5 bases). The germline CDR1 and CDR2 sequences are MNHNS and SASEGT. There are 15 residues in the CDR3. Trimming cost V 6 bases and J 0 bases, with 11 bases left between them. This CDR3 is CASRLTGATNEKLFF. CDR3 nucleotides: TGTGCCAGCAGACTCACGGGGGCAACTAATGAAAAACTGTTTTTT.

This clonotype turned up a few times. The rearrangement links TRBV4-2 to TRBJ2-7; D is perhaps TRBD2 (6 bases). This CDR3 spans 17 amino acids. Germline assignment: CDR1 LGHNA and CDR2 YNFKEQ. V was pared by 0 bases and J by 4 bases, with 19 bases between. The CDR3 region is CASSQDPLLATGYEQYF. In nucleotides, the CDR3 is TGTGCCAGCAGCCAAGATCCCCTTCTAGCGACCGGATACGAGCAGTACTTC.

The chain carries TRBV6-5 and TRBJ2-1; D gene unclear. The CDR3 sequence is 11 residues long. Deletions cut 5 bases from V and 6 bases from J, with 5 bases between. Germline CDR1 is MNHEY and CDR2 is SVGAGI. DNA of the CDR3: TGTGCCAGCAGTACCCCCAATGAGCAGTTCTTC. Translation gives CASSTPNEQFF.

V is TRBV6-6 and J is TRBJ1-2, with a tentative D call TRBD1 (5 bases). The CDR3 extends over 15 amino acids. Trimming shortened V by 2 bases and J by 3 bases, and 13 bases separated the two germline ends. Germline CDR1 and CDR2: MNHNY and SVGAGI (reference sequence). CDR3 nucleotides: TGTGCCAGCAGTTACGGGGCCTTAGACGACTATGGCTACACCTTC. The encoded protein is CASSYGALDDYGYTF.

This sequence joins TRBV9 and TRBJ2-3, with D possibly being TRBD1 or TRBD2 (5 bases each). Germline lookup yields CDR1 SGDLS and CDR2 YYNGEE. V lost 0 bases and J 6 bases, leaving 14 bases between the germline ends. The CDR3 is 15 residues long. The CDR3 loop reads CASSVVGLAGDTQYF. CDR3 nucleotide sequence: TGTGCCAGCAGCGTAGTGGGGCTAGCAGGGGATACGCAGTATTTT. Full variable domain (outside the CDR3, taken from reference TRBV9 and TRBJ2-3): DSGVTQTPKHLITATGQRVTLRCSPRSGDLSVYWYQQSLDQGLQFLIQYYNGEERAKGNILERFSAQQFPDLHSELNLSSLELGDSALYFCASSVVGLAGDTQYFGPGTRLTVL.

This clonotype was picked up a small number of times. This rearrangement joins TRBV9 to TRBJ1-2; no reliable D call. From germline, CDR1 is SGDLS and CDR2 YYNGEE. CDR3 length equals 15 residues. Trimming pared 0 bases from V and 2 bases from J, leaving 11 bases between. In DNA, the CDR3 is TGTGCCAGCAGCGTAGGCGCAGGCCTAAACTATGGCTACACCTTC. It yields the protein CASSVGAGLNYGYTF.

CDR3: CASSFHTSGPQETQYF. The DNA of the CDR3 is TGTGCCAGCAGTTTTCACACTAGCGGGCCTCAAGAGACCCAGTACTTC. The chain joins TRBV28 to TRBJ2-5; 9 nucleotides agree with TRBD2. Losses at the gene ends were 3 bases for V and 2 bases for J; bases not matched to a gene: 7. Germline CDR1 MDHEN, CDR2 SYDVKM. The CDR3 has 16 amino acids.

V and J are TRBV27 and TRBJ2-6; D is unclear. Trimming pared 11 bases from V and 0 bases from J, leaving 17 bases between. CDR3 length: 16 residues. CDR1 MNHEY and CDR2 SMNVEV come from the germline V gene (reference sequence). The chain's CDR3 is CACKNLLSSGANVLTF. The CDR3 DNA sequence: TGTGCCTGCAAGAACCTCTTAAGCTCTGGGGCCAACGTCCTGACTTTC.

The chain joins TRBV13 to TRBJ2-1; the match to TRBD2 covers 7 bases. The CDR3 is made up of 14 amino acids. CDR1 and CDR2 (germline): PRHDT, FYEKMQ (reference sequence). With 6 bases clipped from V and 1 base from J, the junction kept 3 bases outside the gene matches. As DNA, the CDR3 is TGTGCCAGCAGTCGGACTAGGTCCTACAATGAGCAGTTCTTC. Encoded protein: CASSRTRSYNEQFF.

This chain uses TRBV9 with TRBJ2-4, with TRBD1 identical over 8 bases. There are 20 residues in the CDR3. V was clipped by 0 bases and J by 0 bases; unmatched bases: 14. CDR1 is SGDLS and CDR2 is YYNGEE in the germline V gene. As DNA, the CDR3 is TGTGCCAGCAGCGTAGGAATAGGGGACAGGCAGGAACGAGCCAAAAACATTCAGTACTTC. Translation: CASSVGIGDRQERAKNIQYF.

CDR3 loop: CSARDSGRTNEQFF. The CDR3 region has the DNA TGCAGTGCTAGAGATAGCGGGAGGACAAATGAGCAGTTCTTC. The rearrangement joins TRBV20-1 to TRBJ2-1; 10 bases line up with TRBD2. Germline V CDR1 and CDR2: DFQATT, SNEGSKA (reference sequence). After removal of 0 bases from V and 7 bases from J, the junction contained 3 bases not matched to a gene. The CDR3 runs to 14 residues.